Below, 29 T cell receptor beta chains from the same sample are listed, as sequenced in a study of shared clonotypes between healthy human individuals. CD45RO-negative CD8 cells positively selected for CCR7 made up the naive population, which excluded terminally differentiated effector memory CD45RA+ cells. Profiling relied on immunoSEQ multiplex PCR, and the TCRdb table lists in-frame clones only, not all of them. The sample lists approximately 2,000,000 clones, just under 95% occurring once. What was sequenced was naive CD8+ T cells from PBMCs. The receptors come from a young man in good health. Some clones in this sample may be carry-over from other donors' samples.

The rearrangement joins TRBV28 to TRBJ2-1, with D possibly being TRBD2 (5 bases). Germline loops: CDR1 MDHEN, CDR2 SYDVKM. Between the trimmed V and J ends, which lost 3 bases and 6 bases, there was a span of 18 bases. The CDR3 length is 16 residues. The CDR3 is CASSFSGLAQRNEQFF. The DNA for the CDR3 is TGTGCCAGCAGTTTTTCCGGACTGGCTCAGCGCAATGAGCAGTTCTTC.

The chain recombines TRBV6-1 with TRBJ2-7; D gene unclear. The CDR3 consists of 13 residues. The V and J ends lost 10 bases and 2 bases respectively, with 15 bases between them. Per the germline V gene, CDR1 is MNHNS and CDR2 is SASEGT. CDR3 in DNA: TGTGCCATCATGGGTGGTTGGGCCTACGAGCAGTACTTC. This translates into CAIMGGWAYEQYF.

The V gene is TRBV4-1, the J gene TRBJ2-7; D uncertain. There are 13 residues in the CDR3. V lost 1 base to trimming and J lost 5 bases, with 9 bases between them. Per germline, CDR1 MGHRA and CDR2 YSYEKL. In nucleotides, the CDR3 is TGCGCCAGCAGCCAAGTTTCCCACGACGAGCAGTACTTC. It codes for CASSQVSHDEQYF.

V usage is TRBV6-5 and J usage is TRBJ2-3, with D uncertain. The germline gives CDR1 MNHEY, CDR2 SVGAGI. Trimming cost V 6 bases and J 4 bases, with 11 bases left between them. This CDR3 spans 13 amino acids. For the CDR3, the DNA is TGTGCCAGCAGCCTTTACGTGGCAGATACGCAGTATTTT. Residues: CASSLYVADTQYF.

This clone was picked up one time. The chain has TRBV9 and TRBJ1-5; TRBD1 matches 9 bases. After removal of 8 bases from V and 0 bases from J, the junction contained 9 bases not matched to a gene. The CDR3 is 16 residues long. Germline values: CDR1 SGDLS, CDR2 YYNGEE. CDR3 coding DNA: TGTGCCAGAAGGGACAGGGCCCCATATAGCAATCAGCCCCAGCATTTT. It yields the protein CARRDRAPYSNQPQHF.

The rearrangement uses TRBV30 and TRBJ2-7, with 12 bases lining up with TRBD2. Trimming at V came to 0 bases and at J to 2 bases, leaving 8 bases not matched to a gene. Germline lookup yields CDR1 GTSNPN and CDR2 SVGIG (reference sequence). The CDR3 is 17 amino acids. CDR3 bases: TGTGCCTGGAGTGTGTCTAGCGGGAGGGCCGGCCCCTACGAGCAGTACTTC. Translated, it gives CAWSVSSGRAGPYEQYF.

The rearrangement uses TRBV19 and TRBJ2-2; D remains ambiguous. The CDR3 runs to 12 residues. Trimming left V 7 bases short and J 6 bases short, with 9 bases between. Germline V gene sequence: CDR1 LNHDA, CDR2 SQIVND (reference sequence). CDR3 amino acids: CASIGSSGELFF. In DNA, the CDR3 is TGTGCCAGTATAGGTTCGTCCGGGGAGCTGTTTTTT.

This chain uses TRBV4-1 with TRBJ2-7; 9 bases are a match to TRBD1. The J segment lost 0 bases and the V segment lost 2 bases, leaving 5 bases of the junction unmatched. The germline V gene has CDR1 MGHRA and CDR2 YSYEKL. The CDR3 length is 16 residues. DNA for the CDR3: TGCGCCAGCAGCCAACGGACAGGGGAGTACTCCTACGAGCAGTACTTC. Translated, it gives CASSQRTGEYSYEQYF.

The chain is built from TRBV4-1 and TRBJ2-1, with TRBD2 matching 13 bases. In germline, CDR1 is MGHRA, CDR2 YSYEKL. The V and J ends lost 4 bases and 9 bases, in that order; junction bases with no gene match: 12. CDR3 size: 17 residues. CDR3 protein: CASSLSPGLAGEGEQFF. CDR3 in DNA: TGCGCCAGCAGCCTCTCCCCTGGACTAGCGGGAGAGGGTGAGCAGTTCTTC.

V and J are TRBV7-9 and TRBJ2-7; 7 nucleotides agree with TRBD2. V shed 8 bases, J shed 0 bases, and the junction held 7 bases outside the gene matches. Germline CDR1 is SEHNR and CDR2 is FQNEAQ (reference sequence). This CDR3 has 14 amino acids. The CDR3 sequence: CASAGLNPSYEQYF. The CDR3 nucleotides read TGTGCCAGCGCGGGACTAAATCCCTCCTACGAGCAGTACTTC.

This sequence joins TRBV11-2 and TRBJ2-1; D unclear. CDR3 length: 16 amino acids. Deletions cut 6 bases from V and 0 bases from J, with 15 bases between. Germline V CDR1 and CDR2: SGHAT, FQNNGV. This CDR3 is CASRSREASSYNEQFF. The CDR3 DNA reads TGTGCCAGCAGGTCTAGAGAGGCGAGCTCCTACAATGAGCAGTTCTTC.

The J gene is TRBJ2-1, the V gene TRBV25-1; D possibly uses TRBD1 or TRBD2 (6 bases each). Trimming pared 8 bases from V and 2 bases from J, leaving 19 bases between. CDR3 length: 16 amino acids. Germline V CDR1 and CDR2: MGHDK, SYGVNS. In DNA form, the CDR3 reads TGTGCCAGCCGAACAGGGACGGGAGTGGCCTACAATGAGCAGTTCTTC. This codes for CASRTGTGVAYNEQFF.

This chain joins TRBV9 and TRBJ2-7; TRBD1 matches at 10 bases. Germline CDR1 is SGDLS and CDR2 is YYNGEE. The J segment lost 7 bases and the V segment lost 4 bases, leaving 5 bases of the junction unmatched. The CDR3 consists of 13 residues. CDR3 DNA sequence: TGTGCCAGCAGCCCCTGGACAGGGGGAGAGCAGTACTTC. It specifies CASSPWTGGEQYF.

The rearrangement uses TRBV4-1 and TRBJ2-7; D is tentatively TRBD1 or TRBD2 (5 bases each). The CDR3 covers 14 residues. Germline assignment: CDR1 MGHRA and CDR2 YSYEKL. The V end was cut by 4 bases, the J end by 4 bases, with 14 bases between. Here the CDR3 DNA reads TGCGCCAGCAGCCCCCGGCAGGGCGGGTACGAGCAGTACTTC. Residues: CASSPRQGGYEQYF.

CDR3 sequence (DNA): TGTGCCAGCAGTTTAGGGACAGGGGGCAGCAATGAGCAGTTCTTC. Translating it yields CASSLGTGGSNEQFF. J is TRBJ2-1 and V is TRBV27; the match to TRBD1 covers 12 bases. The CDR3 runs to 15 residues. Per germline, CDR1 MNHEY and CDR2 SMNVEV (reference sequence). With 2 bases clipped from V and 6 bases from J, the junction kept 2 bases outside the gene matches.

V usage is TRBV5-5 and J usage is TRBJ2-7, with D perhaps TRBD2 (5 bases). Trimming stripped 1 base from V and 3 bases from J, with 14 bases between. CDR1 is SGHKS and CDR2 is YYEKEE in the germline V gene (reference sequence). The CDR3 loop spans 15 amino acids. CDR3 in DNA: TGTGCCAGCAGCTTGAGTGGGAGCGGAGACTACGAGCAGTACTTC. This encodes CASSLSGSGDYEQYF.

This clone is a singleton in its sample. Other DNA sequences within the sample encode an identical CDR3. The rearrangement uses TRBV7-8 and TRBJ2-7; D possibly uses TRBD1 or TRBD2 (5 bases each). V lost 1 base to trimming and J lost 2 bases, with 12 bases between them. Germline V gene lookup returns CDR1 SGHVS and CDR2 FQNEAQ. The CDR3 has 15 residues. As DNA, the CDR3 is TGTGCCAGCAGCTTAGGGGGCGACGGGGCCTACGAGCAGTACTTC. Its translation is CASSLGGDGAYEQYF.

The chain couples TRBV4-3 to TRBJ1-1; D remains ambiguous. The V end lost 1 base, the J end lost 0 bases, and 6 bases lay between the germline ends. The germline CDR1 and CDR2 sequences are LGHNA and YSLEER. The CDR3 contains 14 residues. For the CDR3, the DNA is TGCGCCAGCAGCCAAGGGGTACTGAACACTGAAGCTTTCTTT. It yields the protein CASSQGVLNTEAFF.

This sequence joins TRBV7-3 and TRBJ1-2, with TRBD1 matching over 8 bases. The CDR3 is 14 residues long. Germline V CDR1 and CDR2: SGHTA, FQGTGA. V gave up 5 bases and J gave up 8 bases; unmatched junction bases: 10. This CDR3 reads CASSATGGIGGYTF. In nucleotides, the CDR3 is TGTGCCAGCAGCGCAACAGGGGGGATCGGAGGCTACACCTTC. Based on the CDR3 plus reference TRBV7-3 and TRBJ1-2, the full variable domain is GAGVSQTPSNKVTEKGKYVELRCDPISGHTALYWYRQSLGQGPEFLIYFQGTGAADDSGLPNDRFFAVRPEGSVSTLKIQRTERGDSAVYLCASSATGGIGGYTFGSGTRLTVV.

This chain joins TRBV29-1 and TRBJ1-2; no firm D call. This CDR3 region has 12 residues. Germline-derived CDR1 and CDR2 are SQVTM and ANQGSEA. V shed 4 bases and J shed 4 bases, with 10 bases lying between them. DNA of the CDR3: TGCAGCGTTGTTGCTGGACCCTATGGCTACACCTTC. As protein: CSVVAGPYGYTF.

This sequence joins TRBV5-1 and TRBJ2-2, with D tentatively TRBD1 (6 bases). CDR1 SGHRS and CDR2 YFSETQ come from the germline V gene. V shed 6 bases and J shed 7 bases, with 22 bases lying between them. The CDR3 has 16 residues. The CDR3: CASKGSRDTRVGELFF. CDR3 in DNA: TGCGCCAGCAAGGGATCCCGGGACACACGCGTCGGGGAGCTGTTTTTT.

The rearrangement uses TRBV30 and TRBJ2-7; TRBD1 is a possible D gene (6 bases). The CDR3 is 14 amino acids. V lost 1 base and J lost 6, with 16 bases in between. Germline V gene sequence: CDR1 GTSNPN, CDR2 SVGIG (reference sequence). The DNA for the CDR3 is TGTGCCTGGAGTGAACTCCAGGGGAAAGGCGAGCAGTACTTC. Protein sequence: CAWSELQGKGEQYF.

This sequence joins TRBV27 and TRBJ1-2, with 11 bases lining up with TRBD1. The germline CDR1 and CDR2 sequences are MNHEY and SMNVEV (reference sequence). There are 17 residues in the CDR3. With V trimmed by 5 bases and J by 5 bases, 13 bases remained unmatched. CDR3 nucleotides: TGTGCCAGCAGTAACCATGCCGGACAGGGGGCCGGGTATGGCTACACCTTC. Residues: CASSNHAGQGAGYGYTF.

The V and J genes are TRBV5-1 and TRBJ1-2; a weak D match, TRBD1 (5 bases). The CDR3 is 13 residues long. Trimming shortened V by 4 bases and J by 1 base, and 8 bases separated the two germline ends. CDR1 and CDR2 (germline): SGHRS, YFSETQ. CDR3 DNA sequence: TGCGCCAGCAGCGGGACGGTTAACTATGGCTACACCTTC. This gives the protein CASSGTVNYGYTF.

The chain couples TRBV6-5 to TRBJ2-5; D tentatively fits TRBD1 or TRBD2 (5 bases each). The CDR3 is made up of 14 amino acids. The ends were cut back, 5 bases at V and 5 bases at J, with 15 bases in the middle. Germline V gene data show CDR1 as MNHEY and CDR2 as SVGAGI. CDR3: CASSTHRGWETQYF. The DNA for the CDR3 is TGTGCCAGCAGTACCCACCGGGGCTGGGAGACCCAGTACTTC.

The chain links TRBV5-1 to TRBJ2-7, with 7 nucleotides matching TRBD2. This CDR3 region has 13 residues. In germline, CDR1 is SGHRS, CDR2 YFSETQ. V shed 4 bases, J shed 2 bases, and the junction held 3 bases outside the gene matches. CDR3 amino acids: CASSAGLTYEQYF. DNA for the CDR3: TGCGCCAGCAGCGCGGGACTAACCTACGAGCAGTACTTC.

V and J are TRBV4-2 and TRBJ2-1; tentatively, D is TRBD1 or TRBD2 (5 bases each). V was pared by 5 bases and J by 0 bases, with 14 bases between. Germline assignment: CDR1 LGHNA and CDR2 YNFKEQ. The CDR3 is 16 amino acids. The DNA of the CDR3 is TGTGCCAGCAGCGCGACCGGGACCAACTCCTACAATGAGCAGTTCTTC. Amino acid sequence: CASSATGTNSYNEQFF.

This sequence joins TRBV28 and TRBJ2-4; TRBD1 or TRBD2 may be the D gene (6 bases each). This CDR3 contains 13 residues. V was cut by 6 bases and J by 8 bases, with 14 bases left in between. CDR1 is MDHEN, CDR2 SYDVKM, per germline. CDR3 protein: CASSYREVDIQYF. The CDR3 DNA reads TGTGCCAGCAGCTACAGGGAGGTCGACATTCAGTACTTC.

In the case of this clone: The same CDR3 arises from other DNA sequences in this sample as well. The chain is built from TRBV6-1 and TRBJ2-7; no reliable D call. The CDR3 sequence is 11 residues long. Germline assignment: CDR1 MNHNS and CDR2 SASEGT. V lost 3 bases to trimming and J lost 4 bases, with 4 bases between them. The CDR3: CASSDGYEQYF. The CDR3 DNA reads as TGTGCCAGCAGTGATGGGTACGAGCAGTACTTC.